These T cell receptor beta chains were read from a single sample in a study of beta chain features in type 1 diabetes. Assay used: immunoSEQ multiplex PCR; TCRdb lists only in-frame clones, some missing. The table shows about 150,000 clones, with 8.5% to 12% occurring only once. What was sequenced was naive CD4+ T cells from blood. The receptors derive from a man aged 18 to 35 in good health. CDR3s include the opening cysteine and the closing phenylalanine or tryptophan. The D gene is left open where the match is weak. Expanded clones are given a class, and other clones once, few, many or no size at all.

D	V	size	J	CDR3	DNA
TRBD1	TRBV6-5	.	TRBJ1-2	CASSYSMTGLYGYTF	TGTGCCAGCAGTTACTCCATGACAGGGCTCTATGGCTACACCTTC
.	TRBV11-3	.	TRBJ2-1	CASSSGTPYNEQFF	TGTGCCAGCAGCTCAGGGACACCTTACAATGAGCAGTTCTTC
TRBD1	TRBV5-1	.	TRBJ2-7	CASSFTGGKSYEQYF	TGCGCCAGCAGCTTTACAGGGGGCAAATCTTACGAGCAGTACTTC
.	TRBV6-6	.	TRBJ1-5	CASSIGRGIDQPQHF	TGTGCCAGCAGCATAGGACGGGGGATCGATCAGCCCCAGCATTTT
TRBD1	TRBV25-1	.	TRBJ2-2	CASSEPGQGRTGELFF	TGTGCCAGCAGTGAACCCGGACAGGGTCGGACCGGGGAGCTGTTTTTT
.	TRBV9	.	TRBJ1-1	CASSVGRNTEAFF	TGTGCCAGCAGCGTAGGTAGGAACACTGAAGCTTTCTTT
TRBD2	TRBV30	.	TRBJ2-3	CASRLAGGQYTQYF	TGTGCCTCGCGCCTAGCGGGGGGGCAATATACGCAGTATTTT
TRBD1	TRBV7-9	few	TRBJ2-7	CASSLGQNYEQYF	TGTGCCAGCAGCTTGGGACAGAACTACGAGCAGTACTTC
.	TRBV11-1	many	TRBJ2-1	CASSLGESSYNEQFF	TGTGCCAGCAGCTTAGGGGAGAGCTCCTACAATGAGCAGTTCTTC
TRBD2	TRBV28	few	TRBJ2-1	CASRATGTSGYEQFF	TGTGCCAGCAGGGCCACCGGGACTAGCGGGTATGAGCAGTTCTTC
.	TRBV5-6	.	TRBJ1-2	CASSRQDYGYTF	TGTGCCAGCAGCCGACAGGACTATGGCTACACCTTC
TRBD1	TRBV4-1	few	TRBJ2-2	CASSQPRTGRGELFF	TGCGCCAGCAGCCAACCTAGGACAGGGCGTGGGGAGCTGTTTTTT
.	TRBV5-1	few	TRBJ2-5	CASSLGGMGQETQYF	TGCGCCAGCAGCTTAGGGGGAATGGGGCAAGAGACCCAGTACTTC
.	TRBV2	.	TRBJ2-1	CASNGGFGEQFF	TGTGCCAGCAATGGAGGTTTTGGTGAGCAGTTCTTC
TRBD1	TRBV7-9	many	TRBJ1-4	CASSYGQGQSEKLFF	TGTGCCAGCAGCTACGGACAGGGCCAGAGTGAAAAACTGTTTTTT
.	TRBV6-5	.	TRBJ2-3	CASSYARRADTQYF	TGTGCCAGCAGTTACGCCAGGAGGGCAGATACGCAGTATTTT
.	TRBV5-6	few	TRBJ2-7	CASSRQDYEQYF	TGTGCCAGCAGCAGACAGGACTACGAGCAGTACTTC
TRBD1	TRBV11-2	few	TRBJ2-1	CASSGRQGKYNEQFF	TGTGCCAGCAGCGGTCGACAGGGGAAGTACAATGAGCAGTTCTTC
TRBD1	TRBV28	.	TRBJ1-6	CASSLSMGQGSPLHF	TGTGCCAGCAGTTTATCCATGGGACAGGGCTCACCCCTCCACTTT
.	TRBV27	.	TRBJ2-7	CASMQGFPISYEQYF	TGTGCCAGCATGCAGGGTTTTCCCATTTCCTACGAGCAGTACTTC
.	TRBV19	.	TRBJ2-1	CASRGGKGDEQFF	TGTGCCAGTAGGGGAGGAAAAGGCGATGAGCAGTTCTTC
TRBD2	TRBV4-1	many	TRBJ2-1	CASSQGPGGEFF	TGCGCCAGCAGCCAAGGACCTGGGGGGGAGTTCTTC